One T cell receptor (beta chain) is described in this entry. Antigen: not known. Replicate PCRs from sorted subsets contained roughly 200 ng DNA, which is some 32,000 T cell genomes. TCRdb's copy holds only in-frame clones and misses some; the assay was immunoSEQ multiplex PCR. The sample carries around 2,000,000 clones, approximately 95% recorded once. These data are taken from a study of shared clonotypes between healthy human individuals. The study's findings and limits: A generally larger estimated richness was seen in naive subsets than in memory subsets.

Trimming cost V 1 base and J 6 bases, with 7 bases left between them. Germline V gene lookup returns CDR1 LNHNV and CDR2 YYDKDF (reference sequence). The CDR3 is made up of 13 amino acids. Naive CD8 cells lacked CD45RO and underwent positive selection for CCR7, leaving out terminally differentiated effector memory CD45RA+ cells. The sequenced material came from naive CD8+ T cells sorted from blood. This chain connects TRBV15 to TRBJ1-5, with D uncertain. This sequence originates from a man between 18 and 29 years old in good health. CDR3 coding DNA: TGTGCCACCAGCAGAGGGATCGGTCAGCCCCAGCATTTT. It translates to CATSRGIGQPQHF. Looking up the rest from reference TRBV15 and TRBJ1-5 gives the full variable domain: DAMVIQNPRYQVTQFGKPVTLSCSQTLNHNVMYWYQQKSSQAPKLLFHYYDKDFNNEADTPDNFQSRRPNTSFCFLDIRSPGLGDTAMYLCATSRGIGQPQHFGDGTRLSIL.